These 24 T cell receptor beta chains came from one sample sequenced in a study of blood T cell repertoires in COVID-19. Sequencing was performed with immunoSEQ multiplex PCR; in TCRdb, only in-frame clones are kept and a portion is missing. Of fewer than 200,000 clones in the sample, 84% were seen once. Sequencing was carried out using PBMCs or T cells enriched from blood (not recorded which). The receptors originated from a woman in her 30s who had been exposed to COVID-19.

The chain joins TRBV7-2 to TRBJ1-1, with TRBD1 as a possible D gene (5 bases). Trimming stripped 6 bases from V and 4 bases from J, with 18 bases between. The CDR3 consists of 15 residues. Germline CDR1 reads SGHTA; CDR2 reads FQGNSA. The CDR3 region is CASSVLGTRSTEAFF. CDR3 DNA sequence: TGTGCCAGCAGTGTTTTGGGGACTAGAAGCACTGAAGCTTTCTTT.

This chain uses TRBV10-2 with TRBJ2-3; tentative D call: TRBD2 (6 bases). Trimming removed 8 bases at V and 13 bases at J, with 16 bases between. The CDR3 runs to 11 residues. Germline V gene sequence: CDR1 WSHSY, CDR2 SAAADI. CDR3 in DNA: TGCGCCAGCCAAGCGGGCGGCGCTGAGTATTTT. Protein sequence: CASQAGGAEYF.

This clone was seen more than once but under ten times. The V gene is TRBV28, the J gene TRBJ2-7; perhaps TRBD2 as D (7 bases). V was shortened by 2 bases and J by 1 base, with 12 bases between the two germline ends. The CDR3 loop spans 15 amino acids. Per the germline V gene, CDR1 is MDHEN and CDR2 is SYDVKM. The CDR3 nucleotides read TGTGCCAGCAGTTTAGGGCGGGGGCCATCCTACGAGCAGTACTTC. Its translation is CASSLGRGPSYEQYF.

This clone was seen a few times. The CDR3 spells CATSREASGGATSYEQYF. The DNA of the CDR3 is TGTGCCACCAGCAGAGAGGCTAGCGGGGGGGCTACTTCCTACGAGCAGTACTTC. This chain links TRBV15 with TRBJ2-7; 12 bases map to TRBD2. Germline-derived CDR1 and CDR2 are LNHNV and YYDKDF (reference sequence). The CDR3 length is 18 residues. V was pared by 0 bases and J by 1 base, with 7 bases of the junction left unmatched. Filled out from reference TRBV15 and TRBJ2-7, the complete variable domain reads DAMVIQNPRYQVTQFGKPVTLSCSQTLNHNVMYWYQQKSSQAPKLLFHYYDKDFNNEADTPDNFQSRRPNTSFCFLDIRSPGLGDTAMYLCATSREASGGATSYEQYFGPGTRLTVT.

The chain recombines TRBV12-5 with TRBJ1-6; weak D call: TRBD1 (6 bases). From germline, CDR1 is LGHNT and CDR2 FRNRAP. The length of the CDR3 is 15 residues. V was pared by 6 bases and J by 0 bases, with 9 bases between. The DNA for the CDR3 is TGTGCTAGTGGGGACAGTAGCTCCTATAATTCACCCCTCCACTTT. It specifies CASGDSSSYNSPLHF.

CDR3 DNA: TGTGCCAGCAGTTACCTCGACAGGGGACAAGAGACCCAGTACTTC. Amino acids: CASSYLDRGQETQYF. The chain uses TRBV6-6 and TRBJ2-5, with TRBD1 matching over 8 bases. Germline V gene data show CDR1 as MNHNY and CDR2 as SVGAGI (reference sequence). Trimming at V came to 2 bases and at J to 2 bases, leaving 4 bases not matched to a gene. The CDR3 is 15 residues long.

This chain connects TRBV20-1 to TRBJ2-1, with 9 positions matching TRBD1. The CDR3 covers 15 residues. Per the germline V gene, CDR1 is DFQATT and CDR2 is SNEGSKA (reference sequence). The V segment lost 3 bases and the J segment 7 bases; nucleotides outside the gene matches: 10. CDR3: CSASSAQGARNEQFF. In DNA, the CDR3 is TGCAGTGCTAGTTCAGCACAGGGGGCGCGGAATGAGCAGTTCTTC.

The chain joins TRBV7-9 to TRBJ2-5; 8 nucleotides align to TRBD1. The CDR3 length is 14 residues. Germline loops: CDR1 SEHNR, CDR2 FQNEAQ (reference sequence). The ends lost 5 bases at V and 4 bases at J; junction bases unmatched: 6. This CDR3 reads CASSLGQGSETQYF. The CDR3 nucleotides are TGTGCCAGCAGCCTAGGACAGGGTTCAGAGACCCAGTACTTC.

The rearrangement joins TRBV5-1 to TRBJ2-1, with a tentative D call TRBD2 (6 bases). This CDR3 spans 13 amino acids. Between the trimmed V and J ends, which lost 6 bases and 8 bases, there was a span of 15 bases. Germline loops: CDR1 SGHRS, CDR2 YFSETQ. The CDR3 region has the DNA TGCGCCAGCAAAGAGGAGCGGGTTCATGAGCAGTTCTTC. It encodes CASKEERVHEQFF.

The gene calls are TRBV7-6 and TRBJ1-2, with 7 bases that match TRBD1. Looked up from germline, CDR1 is SGHVS and CDR2 is FNYEAQ. The CDR3 runs to 18 residues. Trimming cost V 1 base and J 4 bases; bases outside gene matches: 15. The CDR3 bases are TGTGCCAGCAGCTTAGGCGGGACAGCGGGCGGGAAGCGCTATGGCTACACCTTC. It specifies CASSLGGTAGGKRYGYTF.

The V call is TRBV29-1, the J call TRBJ1-2; D possibly corresponds to TRBD1 (5 bases). The germline gives CDR1 SQVTM, CDR2 ANQGSEA. V dropped 6 bases and J dropped 3 bases, with 14 bases sitting between them. The CDR3 contains 13 residues. Here the CDR3 DNA reads TGCAGCGTACCCCCCGGGGGTGACTATGGCTACACCTTC. The encoded protein is CSVPPGGDYGYTF.

The chain is built from TRBV10-1 and TRBJ2-3; TRBD2 matches at 9 bases. Trimming cost V 2 bases and J 4 bases; bases outside gene matches: 4. The V gene's germline CDR1 is WNHNN and CDR2 SYGVQD (reference sequence). CDR3 size: 15 residues. The DNA of the CDR3 is TGCGCCAGCAGTGAGGGACTAGCGAGGTCAGATACGCAGTATTTT. It is translated as CASSEGLARSDTQYF.

The chain links TRBV4-1 to TRBJ2-7, with a possible D match to TRBD1 (5 bases). The V gene's germline CDR1 is MGHRA and CDR2 YSYEKL. V was trimmed by 3 bases and J by 4 bases, leaving 10 bases between them. This CDR3 has 13 amino acids. CDR3 DNA sequence: TGCGCCAGCAGCCAGAAAACAGGTTACGAGCAGTACTTC. It yields the protein CASSQKTGYEQYF.

CDR3 DNA sequence: TGTGCCAGTAGTGCCTGGGCAGGGCCAGCCCCGTATGGCTACACCTTC. Its translation is CASSAWAGPAPYGYTF. This rearrangement joins TRBV19 to TRBJ1-2, with D tentatively TRBD1 (5 bases). Trimming took off 5 bases at V and 5 bases at J, with 21 bases between the two ends. The germline CDR1 and CDR2 sequences are LNHDA and SQIVND (reference sequence). This CDR3 is built from 16 residues.

The rearrangement joins TRBV9 to TRBJ2-3; 8 nucleotides agree with TRBD2. CDR3 length: 17 amino acids. V lost 0 bases, J lost 2 bases, and 8 bases stayed unmatched. The germline gives CDR1 SGDLS, CDR2 YYNGEE. This chain's CDR3 is CASSVGQGLDLTDTQYF. CDR3 nucleotides: TGTGCCAGCAGCGTAGGGCAGGGACTAGATCTCACAGATACGCAGTATTTT. Filled out from reference TRBV9 and TRBJ2-3, the complete variable domain reads DSGVTQTPKHLITATGQRVTLRCSPRSGDLSVYWYQQSLDQGLQFLIQYYNGEERAKGNILERFSAQQFPDLHSELNLSSLELGDSALYFCASSVGQGLDLTDTQYFGPGTRLTVL.

The chain employs TRBV7-9 and TRBJ1-3; possible D gene TRBD1, 6 bases. V was trimmed by 4 bases and J by 2 bases, leaving 12 bases between them. Germline V gene data show CDR1 as SEHNR and CDR2 as FQNEAQ (reference sequence). The CDR3 runs 15 residues. The CDR3 nucleotides are TGTGCCAGCAGCTCCACAGGGTCCCCTGGAAACACCATATATTTT. Amino acid sequence: CASSSTGSPGNTIYF.

The CDR3: CASSLDRRGLSHGYTF. The CDR3 DNA reads TGTGCCAGCAGCTTAGATCGGAGGGGATTAAGTCATGGCTACACCTTC. The chain carries TRBV7-9 and TRBJ1-2; possible D gene TRBD1, 5 bases. The germline CDR1 and CDR2 sequences are SEHNR and FQNEAQ (reference sequence). This CDR3 has 16 amino acids. Between the trimmed V and J ends, which lost 1 base and 6 bases, there was a span of 18 bases.

The chain couples TRBV11-2 to TRBJ2-5, with 10 bases that match TRBD2. Germline V lookup: CDR1 SGHAT, CDR2 FQNNGV. The V and J ends lost 1 base and 7 bases, in that order; junction bases with no gene match: 9. The CDR3 covers 16 residues. The CDR3 sequence is CASSLAPAGGLGTQYF. CDR3 in DNA: TGTGCCAGCAGCTTAGCCCCAGCGGGGGGGCTTGGGACCCAGTACTTC.

This clone was counted between two and nine times. The chain links TRBV25-1 to TRBJ1-2; D call uncertain. The germline gives CDR1 MGHDK, CDR2 SYGVNS. Deletions cut 5 bases from V and 4 bases from J, with 8 bases between. The CDR3 has 12 residues. The CDR3 bases are TGTGCCAGCAGTCCGGGGAGCTATGGCTACACCTTC. Translated: CASSPGSYGYTF.

This rearrangement joins TRBV19 to TRBJ1-5; D is perhaps TRBD1 (6 bases). The germline CDR1 and CDR2 sequences are LNHDA and SQIVND (reference sequence). V dropped 3 bases and J dropped 2 bases, with 11 bases sitting between them. This CDR3 is 15 amino acids long. The DNA for the CDR3 is TGTGCCAGTAGTATTAAGGGGGACGGCAATCAGCCCCAGCATTTT. Translation gives CASSIKGDGNQPQHF. Full variable domain (outside the CDR3, taken from reference TRBV19 and TRBJ1-5): DGGITQSPKYLFRKEGQNVTLSCEQNLNHDAMYWYRQDPGQGLRLIYYSQIVNDFQKGDIAEGYSVSREKKESFPLTVTSAQKNPTAFYLCASSIKGDGNQPQHFGDGTRLSIL.

V is TRBV12-3 or TRBV12-4 and J is TRBJ1-1; D possibly corresponds to TRBD1 (5 bases). The V gene lost 4 bases and the J gene lost 6 bases, with 12 bases spanning the gap. This CDR3 spans 13 amino acids. The DNA for the CDR3 is TGTGCCAGCAGTTCTCCCGGAGGGGCTGAAGCTTTCTTT. Translating it yields CASSSPGGAEAFF.

The chain has TRBV10-1 and TRBJ1-1; D is unresolved. V lost 5 bases and J 4 bases, leaving 5 bases between the germline ends. Germline V CDR1 and CDR2: WNHNN, SYGVQD (reference sequence). The CDR3 totals 11 residues. CDR3 sequence: CASSPVTEAFF. DNA of the CDR3: TGCGCCAGCAGTCCAGTCACTGAAGCTTTCTTT.

CDR3 nucleotides: TGTGCCTGGAGCCATAGGGCGGGGACGGGTGAAAAACTGTTTTTT. Its protein product is CAWSHRAGTGEKLFF. The rearrangement joins TRBV30 to TRBJ1-4; tentative D call: TRBD1 (5 bases). Trimming removed 3 bases at V and 7 bases at J, with 18 bases between. This CDR3 comprises 15 residues. Germline CDR1 and CDR2: GTSNPN and SVGIG (reference sequence).

This clone was seen only once. The V gene is TRBV2, the J gene TRBJ1-1; 7 nucleotides line up with TRBD1. With V trimmed by 6 bases and J by 1 base, 2 bases remained unmatched. Germline CDR1 and CDR2: SNHLY and FYNNEI. This CDR3 contains 13 residues. This chain's CDR3 is CASRGQTNTEAFF. For the CDR3, the DNA is TGTGCCAGCAGGGGACAGACGAACACTGAAGCTTTCTTT.